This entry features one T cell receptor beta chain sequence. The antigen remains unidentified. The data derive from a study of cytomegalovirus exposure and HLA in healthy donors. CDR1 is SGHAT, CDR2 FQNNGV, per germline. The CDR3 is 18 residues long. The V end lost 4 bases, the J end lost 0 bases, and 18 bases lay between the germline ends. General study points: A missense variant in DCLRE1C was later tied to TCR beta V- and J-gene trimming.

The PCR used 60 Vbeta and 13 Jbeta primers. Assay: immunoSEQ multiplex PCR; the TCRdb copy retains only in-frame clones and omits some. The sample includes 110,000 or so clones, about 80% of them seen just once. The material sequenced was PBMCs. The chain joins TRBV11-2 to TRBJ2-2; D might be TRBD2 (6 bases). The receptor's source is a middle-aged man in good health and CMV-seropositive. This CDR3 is CASSSRSGSGANTGELFF. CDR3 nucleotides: TGTGCCAGCAGCTCCAGGAGCGGGTCGGGGGCGAACACCGGGGAGCTGTTTTTT.